These T cell receptor beta chains were read from a single sample in a study of shared clonotypes between healthy human individuals. Measured with immunoSEQ multiplex PCR; TCRdb has only the in-frame clones, and not every one. Of about 580,000 clones in the sample, roughly 98% are singletons; the top ten hold approximately 0.33%. Sample: naive CD8+ T cells sorted from blood. These receptors were obtained from a man younger than 40 in good health. CDR3s include the opening cysteine and the closing phenylalanine or tryptophan. D genes are given only for firm matches. Clone size is shown for a subset of rows, as once, few, many or a class of expanded clone.

j_call d_call clone_size v_call cdr3_nt cdr3_aa
TRBJ2-2 - once TRBV2 TGTGCCAGCACGGTCGGACAGGAGCTGTTTTTT CASTVGQELFF
TRBJ2-2 TRBD2 - TRBV19 TGTGCCAGTACCCAGGGACTAGCGGACTACGGGGAGCTGTTTTTT CASTQGLADYGELFF
TRBJ2-5 - - TRBV5-6 TGTGCCAGCAGCTTGTGGCGAGCGGCCCAAGAGACCCAGTACTTC CASSLWRAAQETQYF
TRBJ1-5 - - TRBV7-2 TGTGCCAGCAGCCCCACAGGACCTAATCAGCCCCAGCATTTT CASSPTGPNQPQHF
TRBJ2-2 - - TRBV5-6 TGTGCCAGCACCCTTGGGGCCCACACCGGGGAGCTGTTTTTT CASTLGAHTGELFF
TRBJ2-5 - - TRBV11-2 TGTGCCAGCAGCTGGGGGTCGGAGACCCAGTACTTC CASSWGSETQYF
TRBJ1-5 TRBD1 - TRBV7-9 TGTGCCAGCAGTCCAGGGGGCGCAGGTCAGCCCCAGCATTTT CASSPGGAGQPQHF
TRBJ2-7 TRBD2 - TRBV5-1 TGCGCCAGCAGCCGTGAAAGCGGGAGGGAAGGGATCTACGAGCAGTACTTC CASSRESGREGIYEQYF
TRBJ1-2 TRBD1 - TRBV10-2 TGCGCCAGCACGGAAGGACAGGGGCTGTATGGCTACACCTTC CASTEGQGLYGYTF
TRBJ2-3 TRBD2 once TRBV9 TGTGCCAGCAGCTCGAGCGGGAGGGTGGGAGATACGCAGTATTTT CASSSSGRVGDTQYF
TRBJ2-1 - once TRBV10-2 TGCGCCAGCAGTGGGGTCGGGAGAGCCAATGAGCAGTTCTTC CASSGVGRANEQFF
TRBJ2-7 TRBD1 - TRBV7-9 TGTGCCAGCAGCTTAGGGGGACAGGGCTACGAGCAGTACTTC CASSLGGQGYEQYF
TRBJ2-3 - - TRBV15 TGTGCCACCAGCAGAGATCGGATGCGGGACAACACAGATACGCAGTATTTT CATSRDRMRDNTDTQYF
TRBJ1-3 - - TRBV7-9 TGTGCCAGCCACCTGGGGGGTCCGGGAAACACCATATATTTT CASHLGGPGNTIYF
TRBJ2-3 - - TRBV7-9 TGTGCCAGCAGCTTAGGGGACGGGAACACAGATACGCAGTATTTT CASSLGDGNTDTQYF
TRBJ2-7 - - TRBV6-6 TGTGCCAGCAGTGGGACGACGATTTTTAACGAGCAGTACTTC CASSGTTIFNEQYF
TRBJ2-2 - - TRBV2 TGTGCCAGCAGTGAACGCAGGCCTTCGACCGGGGAGCTGTTTTTT CASSERRPSTGELFF
TRBJ1-5 - - TRBV27 TGTGCCAGCAGCACAGGGAATCAGCCCCAGCATTTT CASSTGNQPQHF
TRBJ1-5 - - TRBV15 TGTGCCACCAGCAGATGGGGGAGCAATCAGCCCCAGCATTTT CATSRWGSNQPQHF
TRBJ2-1 - once TRBV19 TGTGCCAGTAGCCCATATGTCACGATAAGCTCCTACAATGAGCAGTTCTTC CASSPYVTISSYNEQFF
TRBJ2-5 TRBD1 - TRBV4-3 TGCGCCAGCAGCGATCAGACAGGGAGTCTGGAGACCCAGTACTTC CASSDQTGSLETQYF
TRBJ1-5 - - TRBV5-6 TGTGCCAGCAGCTTGGGAGACAGCTATCAGCCCCAGCATTTT CASSLGDSYQPQHF
TRBJ2-2 - - TRBV27 TGTGCCAGCAGCCAGCTTGGAATCGGGGGGGAGCTGTTTTTT CASSQLGIGGELFF
TRBJ2-7 TRBD2 - TRBV5-4 TGTGCCAGCAGCTTGGGTGGACTAGCTCGCGACGAGCAGTACTTC CASSLGGLARDEQYF
TRBJ1-1 - - TRBV6-5 TGTGCCAGCAGTCTTAATGGACGGACTGAAGCTTTCTTT CASSLNGRTEAFF
TRBJ2-7 TRBD2 - TRBV15 TGTGCCACCAGCAGCGGACTAGTGGGCGCTGAGCAGTACTTC CATSSGLVGAEQYF
TRBJ2-1 - - TRBV9 TGTGCCAGCAGCGTAGAAGGCGTCCCCTACAATGAGCAGTTCTTC CASSVEGVPYNEQFF
TRBJ2-2 - - TRBV11-3 TGTGCCAGCAGCTCAGGGACCGAATATCCCGCCGGGGAGCTGTTTTTT CASSSGTEYPAGELFF
TRBJ2-1 TRBD2 - TRBV19 TGTGCCAGTAGTAGGGGAGGGGTCGGCAATGAGCAGTTCTTC CASSRGGVGNEQFF
TRBJ2-5 - - TRBV28 TGTGCCAGCAGCCTGACACTGCCACGGGAGACCCAGTACTTC CASSLTLPRETQYF
TRBJ2-4 TRBD1 - TRBV9 TGTGCCAGCAGCCCCCCGAACAGGGGTGACATTCAGTACTTC CASSPPNRGDIQYF
TRBJ2-5 TRBD2 - TRBV4-3 TGCGCCAGCAGCCAAGGGGAGGGCGAGACCCAGTACTTC CASSQGEGETQYF
TRBJ2-2 - - TRBV7-9 TGTGCCAGCAGCCCGAGAGACAGGAGTAGGGGGACCGGGGAGCTGTTTTTT CASSPRDRSRGTGELFF
TRBJ1-5 TRBD1 - TRBV4-1 TGCGCCAGCAGCCAAGTAGGGGGCGAGCAGCCCCAGCATTTT CASSQVGGEQPQHF
TRBJ2-5 - - TRBV7-9 TGTGCCAGCAGCCCGAGTAGGCTCAGGGAAGAGACCCAGTACTTC CASSPSRLREETQYF
TRBJ1-1 - - TRBV28 TGTGCCAGCAGTGCCTCGTGGGGAGACACTGAAGCTTTCTTT CASSASWGDTEAFF
TRBJ2-7 - - TRBV7-9 TGTGCCAGCAGCCCCGATCATTCCGAGCAGTACTTC CASSPDHSEQYF
TRBJ1-1 - - TRBV5-1 TGCGCCAGCAGCTTGGGGGAGGGCAACACTGAAGCTTTCTTT CASSLGEGNTEAFF
TRBJ2-7 - - TRBV2 TGTGCCAGCAGAGACAGACTGGAACGAGAGGGCGAGCAGTACTTC CASRDRLEREGEQYF
TRBJ1-5 - - TRBV23-1 TGCGCCAGCCCAAAATGGCGCGCGCCTCATCAGCCCCAGCATTTT CASPKWRAPHQPQHF
TRBJ1-2 TRBD1 - TRBV7-9 TGTGCCAGCAGCTTAGGCGGGACAGAGTTTAACTATGGCTACACCTTC CASSLGGTEFNYGYTF
TRBJ2-3 - - TRBV11-2 TGTGCCAGCAGCTTAGTCAGGGGAGGAGGAGATACGCAGTATTTT CASSLVRGGGDTQYF
TRBJ1-1 - - TRBV28 TGTGCCAGCCGTTTCCCACCTGGAGGCACTGAAGCTTTCTTT CASRFPPGGTEAFF
TRBJ2-7 - - TRBV28 TGTGCCAGCAGCGATTCAGGGGATCCCTACGAGCAGTACTTC CASSDSGDPYEQYF
TRBJ2-5 - - TRBV18 TGTGCCAGCTCACTGACACAAGAGACCCAGTACTTC CASSLTQETQYF
TRBJ2-1 TRBD2 - TRBV18 TGTGCCAGCTCACGAGTGGGTAGCGGGAATGAGCAGTTCTTC CASSRVGSGNEQFF
TRBJ2-1 TRBD2 - TRBV5-1 TGCGCCAGCAGCGTCGAGCGGGAGGGTTACAATGAGCAGTTCTTC CASSVEREGYNEQFF
TRBJ2-7 - - TRBV7-9 TGTGCCAGCAGCTTGGGGGACCTCTACGAGCAGTACTTC CASSLGDLYEQYF
TRBJ2-7 - - TRBV29-1 TGCAGCGTCACGACAGTCTCCTACGAGCAGTACTTC CSVTTVSYEQYF
TRBJ2-7 TRBD1 - TRBV7-8 TGTGCCAGCAGCTTCGGGTGGGACAGGGGAACGAGATACGAGCAGTACTTC CASSFGWDRGTRYEQYF
TRBJ1-1 TRBD1 - TRBV7-9 TGTGCCAGCAGCTTTGGTTGGGACAGGGACCCCATGAACACTGAAGCTTTCTTT CASSFGWDRDPMNTEAFF
TRBJ1-2 - - TRBV11-2 TGTGCCAGCAGCTTTTTGGAGGTATCGGACAGAGGGGTCTATGGCTACACCTTC CASSFLEVSDRGVYGYTF
TRBJ1-2 - - TRBV4-1 TGCGCCAGCAGCCAAGTGTGGAGTATTAACTATGGCTACACCTTC CASSQVWSINYGYTF
TRBJ2-1 - - TRBV7-2 TGTGCCACCAAGTCAGGAAATGAGCAGTTCTTC CATKSGNEQFF
TRBJ2-3 TRBD2 once TRBV7-9 TGTGCCAGCAGCAGGAACCTAGCGGGAAGCACAGATACGCAGTATTTT CASSRNLAGSTDTQYF
TRBJ2-7 TRBD2 - TRBV27 TGTGCCAGCAGGGAGACTAGCGTCTACGAGCAGTACTTC CASRETSVYEQYF
TRBJ2-1 TRBD2 - TRBV9 TGTGCCAGCAGCGTAGGAGCGGGGCTGGATGAGCAGTTCTTC CASSVGAGLDEQFF
TRBJ2-1 - - TRBV9 TGTGCCAGCAGCGCGAGACAGGACCCCTACAATGAGCAGTTCTTC CASSARQDPYNEQFF